The clone carrying this T cell receptor beta chain was recorded a few times. Its target is not known. Sequencing used immunoSEQ v3.0 at survey level. Produced via immunoSEQ multiplex PCR; TCRdb's table is partial and in-frame only. The sample lists around 23,000 clones, over 70% seen once, with over 8.5% in the top ten. This sample was taken from a study of long-term antiretroviral therapy in people with HIV. Study details: The study's earliest collections predate the 2015 immediate-ART recommendation by about a decade. Findings and caveats of the study: Controls had broader CDR3 length ranges than HIV repertoires did. Diversity measured after ART increased yet remained under transplant donor controls.

The CDR3 runs 15 residues. In germline, CDR1 is LNHDA, CDR2 SQIVND (reference sequence). V was shortened by 3 bases and J by 2 bases, with 11 bases between the two germline ends. The V gene is TRBV19, the J gene TRBJ1-3, with unresolved D. The source was unsorted PBMCs, collected 2.1 years after starting antiretroviral therapy. The sequence came from a man aged 25-45 years with HIV. The CDR3 bases are TGTGCCAGTAGTATTAACGGTGCCACTGGAAACACCATATATTTT. It yields the protein CASSINGATGNTIYF.